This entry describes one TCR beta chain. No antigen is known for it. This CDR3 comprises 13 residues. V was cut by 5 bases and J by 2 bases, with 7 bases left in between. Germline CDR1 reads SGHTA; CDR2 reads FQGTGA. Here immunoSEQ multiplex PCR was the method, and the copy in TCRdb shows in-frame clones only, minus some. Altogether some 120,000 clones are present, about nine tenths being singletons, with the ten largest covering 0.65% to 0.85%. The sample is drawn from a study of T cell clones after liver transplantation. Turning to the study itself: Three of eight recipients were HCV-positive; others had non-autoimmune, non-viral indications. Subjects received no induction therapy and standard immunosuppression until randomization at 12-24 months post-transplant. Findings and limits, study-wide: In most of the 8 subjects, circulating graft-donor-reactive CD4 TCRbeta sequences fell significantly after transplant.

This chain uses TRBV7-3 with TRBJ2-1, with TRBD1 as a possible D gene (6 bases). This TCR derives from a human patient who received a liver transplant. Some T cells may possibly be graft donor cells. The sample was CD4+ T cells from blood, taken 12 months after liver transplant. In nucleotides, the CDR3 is TGTGCCAGCAGCCGGACAGCCTACAATGAGCAGTTCTTC. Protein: CASSRTAYNEQFF.